This T cell receptor beta chain was identified in a study of shared clonotypes between healthy human individuals. Study information: The plates for each donor numbered three CD4 naive, three CD4 memory, two CD8 naive and one CD8 memory. The study's findings and limits: Four donors held about 4.5% of naive CD4 clonotypes in common.

Each CD8 memory set brought CD45RO+ cells together with CCR7-negative CD45RA+ TemRA cells. Note on this clone: Its specificity is not known.

Trimming removed 0 bases at V and 3 bases at J, with 12 bases between. This CDR3 is 15 amino acids long. The germline V gene encodes CDR1 LGHNT and CDR2 FRNRAP. Assay used: immunoSEQ multiplex PCR; TCRdb lists only in-frame clones, some missing. The data contain 300,000 to 400,000 clones, roughly 91% of them singletons. The chain recombines TRBV12-5 with TRBJ2-7, with a weak D call TRBD2 (6 bases). Specimen: memory CD8+ T cells sorted from blood. Noted subset: CD45RO+ cells pooled with CCR7-negative TemRA cells. This sequence originates from a young man in good health. For the CDR3, the DNA is TGTGCTAGTGGTTTGGTTGGTAGCGGTTACTACGAGCAGTACTTC. Its protein is CASGLVGSGYYEQYF.